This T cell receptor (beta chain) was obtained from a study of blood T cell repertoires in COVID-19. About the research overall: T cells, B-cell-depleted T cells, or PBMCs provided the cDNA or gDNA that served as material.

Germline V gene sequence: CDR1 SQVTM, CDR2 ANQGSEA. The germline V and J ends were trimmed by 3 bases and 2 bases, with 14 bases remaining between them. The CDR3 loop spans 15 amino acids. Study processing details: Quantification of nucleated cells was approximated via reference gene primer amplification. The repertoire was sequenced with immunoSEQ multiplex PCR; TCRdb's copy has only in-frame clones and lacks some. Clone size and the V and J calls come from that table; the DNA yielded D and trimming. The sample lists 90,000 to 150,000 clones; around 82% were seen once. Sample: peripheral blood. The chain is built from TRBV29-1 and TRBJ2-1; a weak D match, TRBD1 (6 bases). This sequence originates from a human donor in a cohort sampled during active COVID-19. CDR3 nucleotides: TGCAGCGTTGACTTGTTGACAGGCGCCTACAATGAGCAGTTCTTC. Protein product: CSVDLLTGAYNEQFF.